This is a list of T cell receptor beta chains from one sample in a study of cytomegalovirus exposure and HLA in healthy donors. Clones were read by immunoSEQ multiplex PCR, and TCRdb kept only the in-frame ones, dropping some. The sample has under 170,000 clones, 55% to 80% seen once. The source material was PBMCs. The source of these receptors is an older woman in good health and CMV-seropositive. Each CDR3 is given with its conserved first and last residue. The order of the fields is J gene, V gene, clone size, D gene, CDR3 protein, CDR3 DNA. The D gene is left open where the match is weak. Clone sizes are given selectively: once, few, many, or a class where the clone is expanded.

J gene: TRBJ2-6; V gene: TRBV19; clone size: .; D gene: .; CDR3 protein: CASHLTVGFGANVLTF; CDR3 DNA: TGTGCCAGTCATCTTACAGTCGGATTTGGGGCCAACGTCCTGACTTTC
J gene: TRBJ1-1; V gene: TRBV7-9; clone size: .; D gene: .; CDR3 protein: CASSPTGNTEAFF; CDR3 DNA: TGTGCCAGCAGCCCGACGGGGAACACTGAAGCTTTCTTT
J gene: TRBJ1-4; V gene: TRBV9; clone size: .; D gene: .; CDR3 protein: CASSVSGTTGEKLFF; CDR3 DNA: TGTGCCAGCAGCGTGTCCGGGACAACGGGTGAAAAACTGTTTTTT
J gene: TRBJ1-5; V gene: TRBV6-1; clone size: few; D gene: TRBD1; CDR3 protein: CASIYGTGVQPQHF; CDR3 DNA: TGTGCCAGCATCTACGGGACAGGGGTTCAGCCCCAGCATTTT
J gene: TRBJ2-1; V gene: TRBV5-4; clone size: .; D gene: .; CDR3 protein: CASSLAGNGINEQFF; CDR3 DNA: TGTGCCAGCAGCTTGGCGGGGAACGGTATCAATGAGCAGTTCTTC
J gene: TRBJ2-7; V gene: TRBV30; clone size: .; D gene: TRBD2; CDR3 protein: CACKAGATYEQYF; CDR3 DNA: TGTGCCTGCAAAGCGGGAGCAACATACGAGCAGTACTTC
J gene: TRBJ2-3; V gene: TRBV7-8; clone size: .; D gene: TRBD1; CDR3 protein: CASSPQGALVDTQYF; CDR3 DNA: TGTGCCAGCAGCCCACAGGGGGCTTTGGTAGATACGCAGTATTTT
J gene: TRBJ2-2; V gene: TRBV9; clone size: few; D gene: TRBD2; CDR3 protein: CASSNSGRAPGELFF; CDR3 DNA: TGTGCCAGCAGCAATAGCGGGAGGGCCCCCGGGGAGCTGTTTTTT
J gene: TRBJ2-7; V gene: TRBV9; clone size: .; D gene: .; CDR3 protein: CASSVGVGKPDLEQYF; CDR3 DNA: TGTGCCAGCAGCGTCGGGGTTGGCAAGCCTGACCTCGAGCAGTACTTC
J gene: TRBJ2-1; V gene: TRBV5-6; clone size: .; D gene: TRBD2; CDR3 protein: CASRRSGRAFYNEQFF; CDR3 DNA: TGTGCCAGCAGGAGGAGCGGGAGGGCCTTCTACAATGAGCAGTTCTTC
J gene: TRBJ2-3; V gene: TRBV11-2; clone size: .; D gene: TRBD2; CDR3 protein: CASTAWGASGRANDTQYF; CDR3 DNA: TGTGCCAGCACCGCATGGGGGGCTAGCGGGAGGGCCAATGATACGCAGTATTTT
J gene: TRBJ2-5; V gene: TRBV10-3; clone size: few; D gene: .; CDR3 protein: CAIRILAFQETQYF; CDR3 DNA: TGTGCCATCAGGATACTAGCTTTCCAAGAGACCCAGTACTTC
J gene: TRBJ2-5; V gene: TRBV5-1; clone size: .; D gene: TRBD1; CDR3 protein: CASSVQGKGRETQYF; CDR3 DNA: TGCGCCAGCAGCGTACAGGGGAAAGGTAGAGAGACCCAGTACTTC
J gene: TRBJ2-3; V gene: TRBV19; clone size: .; D gene: .; CDR3 protein: CASRGGGTDTQYF; CDR3 DNA: TGTGCCAGTAGGGGTGGAGGAACAGATACGCAGTATTTT
J gene: TRBJ2-7; V gene: TRBV28; clone size: .; D gene: TRBD2; CDR3 protein: CASSLPLRLAGAPYEQYF; CDR3 DNA: TGTGCCAGCAGTTTACCCCTTCGACTAGCGGGAGCGCCATACGAGCAGTACTTC
J gene: TRBJ2-7; V gene: TRBV5-4; clone size: .; D gene: TRBD2; CDR3 protein: CASSTGLAGGDEQYF; CDR3 DNA: TGTGCCAGCAGCACTGGACTAGCGGGAGGTGATGAGCAGTACTTC
J gene: TRBJ1-3; V gene: TRBV28; clone size: .; D gene: .; CDR3 protein: CASSSTGFSGDTIYF; CDR3 DNA: TGTGCCAGCAGTTCTACGGGGTTCTCTGGAGACACCATATATTTT
J gene: TRBJ2-1; V gene: TRBV29-1; clone size: .; D gene: TRBD2; CDR3 protein: CSVRGGSSYNEQFF; CDR3 DNA: TGCAGCGTTCGCGGCGGGAGCTCCTACAATGAGCAGTTCTTC
J gene: TRBJ2-1; V gene: TRBV11-3; clone size: .; D gene: TRBD2; CDR3 protein: CASSLDSGRFYNEQFF; CDR3 DNA: TGTGCCAGCAGCTTAGATAGCGGGAGGTTCTACAATGAGCAGTTCTTC
J gene: TRBJ2-1; V gene: TRBV7-9; clone size: .; D gene: TRBD1; CDR3 protein: CASSLTGGNEQFF; CDR3 DNA: TGTGCCAGCAGCTTAACAGGGGGGAATGAGCAGTTCTTC
J gene: TRBJ2-7; V gene: TRBV27; clone size: .; D gene: TRBD2; CDR3 protein: CASSLLGGGSYEQYF; CDR3 DNA: TGTGCCAGCAGTCTCCTGGGGGGGGGCTCCTACGAGCAGTACTTC
J gene: TRBJ2-2; V gene: TRBV4-3; clone size: few; D gene: .; CDR3 protein: CASSPSPGDTGELFF; CDR3 DNA: TGCGCCAGCAGCCCGTCTCCCGGGGACACCGGGGAGCTGTTTTTT
J gene: TRBJ2-1; V gene: TRBV5-1; clone size: .; D gene: TRBD1; CDR3 protein: CASSLRDRKFF; CDR3 DNA: TGCGCCAGCAGCTTGCGGGACAGGAAGTTCTTC
J gene: TRBJ1-3; V gene: TRBV7-2; clone size: .; D gene: TRBD1; CDR3 protein: CASSREDRGYTIYF; CDR3 DNA: TGTGCCAGCAGCAGAGAGGACAGGGGGTACACCATATATTTT
J gene: TRBJ2-7; V gene: TRBV9; clone size: few; D gene: TRBD2; CDR3 protein: CASSVEASGPYEQYF; CDR3 DNA: TGTGCCAGCAGCGTAGAGGCTAGCGGTCCCTACGAGCAGTACTTC
J gene: TRBJ1-1; V gene: TRBV11-2; clone size: .; D gene: .; CDR3 protein: CASSSDRNTEAFF; CDR3 DNA: TGTGCCAGCAGCTCTGACAGGAACACTGAAGCTTTCTTT
J gene: TRBJ2-7; V gene: TRBV28; clone size: .; D gene: .; CDR3 protein: CASSPQGTTAYEQYF; CDR3 DNA: TGTGCCAGCAGTCCCCAGGGGACAACCGCCTACGAGCAGTACTTC
J gene: TRBJ2-5; V gene: TRBV4-3; clone size: few; D gene: TRBD2; CDR3 protein: CASSQLGLAGETQYF; CDR3 DNA: TGCGCCAGCAGCCAATTGGGACTAGCGGGAGAGACCCAGTACTTC
J gene: TRBJ2-3; V gene: TRBV6-6; clone size: .; D gene: .; CDR3 protein: CASSRDGGRDTQYF; CDR3 DNA: TGTGCCAGCAGTCGGGACGGGGGGCGAGATACGCAGTATTTT
J gene: TRBJ2-7; V gene: TRBV12-5; clone size: .; D gene: .; CDR3 protein: CASASGLLSYEQYF; CDR3 DNA: TGTGCTAGTGCCTCGGGACTGCTCTCCTACGAGCAGTACTTC
J gene: TRBJ1-4; V gene: TRBV19; clone size: .; D gene: TRBD1; CDR3 protein: CASSIFRDRDEKLFF; CDR3 DNA: TGTGCCAGTAGCATATTTCGGGACAGGGATGAAAAACTGTTTTTT
J gene: TRBJ1-5; V gene: TRBV28; clone size: few; D gene: TRBD1; CDR3 protein: CASNIFLPRDRLSAQHF; CDR3 DNA: TGTGCCAGCAACATATTCCTCCCTCGGGACAGACTTTCGGCCCAGCATTTT
J gene: TRBJ1-2; V gene: TRBV27; clone size: .; D gene: .; CDR3 protein: CASSFRGQLPANYGYTF; CDR3 DNA: TGTGCCAGCAGTTTTCGGGGACAACTCCCAGCTAACTATGGCTACACCTTC
J gene: TRBJ2-3; V gene: TRBV29-1; clone size: .; D gene: TRBD2; CDR3 protein: CSVTGAGVLTDTQYF; CDR3 DNA: TGCAGCGTTACGGGAGCGGGAGTGCTCACAGATACGCAGTATTTT
J gene: TRBJ2-1; V gene: TRBV7-6; clone size: .; D gene: .; CDR3 protein: CASSLTLGPSSYNEQFF; CDR3 DNA: TGTGCCAGCAGCTTAACCCTGGGCCCGAGCTCCTACAATGAGCAGTTCTTC
J gene: TRBJ2-7; V gene: TRBV28; clone size: .; D gene: .; CDR3 protein: CASSYQGSYEQYF; CDR3 DNA: TGTGCCAGCAGTTATCAGGGCTCCTACGAGCAGTACTTC
J gene: TRBJ2-7; V gene: TRBV18; clone size: .; D gene: TRBD2; CDR3 protein: CASSPGGSVYEQYF; CDR3 DNA: TGTGCCAGCTCACCGGGCGGGAGTGTGTACGAGCAGTACTTC
J gene: TRBJ1-5; V gene: TRBV4-1; clone size: .; D gene: .; CDR3 protein: CASSQGGAYSNQPQHF; CDR3 DNA: TGCGCCAGCAGCCAAGGGGGAGCGTATAGCAATCAGCCCCAGCATTTT
J gene: TRBJ2-7; V gene: TRBV6-5; clone size: .; D gene: .; CDR3 protein: CASSPGKGYEQYF; CDR3 DNA: TGTGCCAGCAGTCCAGGGAAGGGCTACGAGCAGTACTTC
J gene: TRBJ1-5; V gene: TRBV28; clone size: few; D gene: TRBD1; CDR3 protein: CASSLAGRGNQPQHF; CDR3 DNA: TGTGCCAGCAGTTTGGCCGGCAGGGGGAATCAGCCCCAGCATTTT
J gene: TRBJ2-1; V gene: TRBV4-1; clone size: .; D gene: TRBD2; CDR3 protein: CASSQGTSGNYNEQFF; CDR3 DNA: TGCGCCAGCAGCCAAGGGACTAGCGGGAACTACAATGAGCAGTTCTTC
J gene: TRBJ2-5; V gene: TRBV2; clone size: .; D gene: .; CDR3 protein: CASSVAAEAQYF; CDR3 DNA: TGTGCCAGCAGTGTAGCTGCCGAGGCCCAGTACTTC
J gene: TRBJ1-5; V gene: TRBV14; clone size: .; D gene: .; CDR3 protein: CASSQGLHQPQHF; CDR3 DNA: TGTGCCAGCAGCCAGGGACTGCATCAGCCCCAGCATTTT
J gene: TRBJ2-5; V gene: TRBV7-9; clone size: few; D gene: .; CDR3 protein: CASRLGASQTQYF; CDR3 DNA: TGTGCCAGCAGATTAGGAGCTAGTCAGACCCAGTACTTC
J gene: TRBJ1-5; V gene: TRBV7-8; clone size: .; D gene: TRBD1; CDR3 protein: CASSMTGGGNQPQHF; CDR3 DNA: TGTGCCAGCAGCATGACAGGGGGGGGAAATCAGCCCCAGCATTTT
J gene: TRBJ2-7; V gene: TRBV25-1; clone size: .; D gene: .; CDR3 protein: CASSTLDERVPYEQYF; CDR3 DNA: TGTGCCAGCAGTACCCTGGACGAGAGGGTGCCCTACGAGCAGTACTTC
J gene: TRBJ2-1; V gene: TRBV7-9; clone size: .; D gene: .; CDR3 protein: CASSRLLAGNEQFF; CDR3 DNA: TGTGCCAGCAGCCGACTACTAGCTGGCAATGAGCAGTTCTTC
J gene: TRBJ2-5; V gene: TRBV12-5; clone size: once; D gene: TRBD1; CDR3 protein: CASGLVGTEEQETQYF; CDR3 DNA: TGTGCTAGTGGTTTGGTAGGGACAGAGGAACAAGAGACCCAGTACTTC
J gene: TRBJ2-7; V gene: TRBV4-1; clone size: few; D gene: TRBD1; CDR3 protein: CASSPRQGASLEQYF; CDR3 DNA: TGCGCCAGCAGCCCAAGACAGGGGGCATCCTTAGAGCAGTACTTC
J gene: TRBJ2-2; V gene: TRBV18; clone size: .; D gene: TRBD1; CDR3 protein: CASSRQGLNTGELFF; CDR3 DNA: TGTGCCAGCTCACGACAGGGCTTGAACACCGGGGAGCTGTTTTTT
J gene: TRBJ2-1; V gene: TRBV18; clone size: .; D gene: .; CDR3 protein: CASSFERSYNEQFF; CDR3 DNA: TGTGCCAGCTCATTTGAGAGATCCTACAATGAGCAGTTCTTC
J gene: TRBJ2-3; V gene: TRBV2; clone size: .; D gene: TRBD1; CDR3 protein: CASQLTGGVGDTQYF; CDR3 DNA: TGTGCCAGCCAACTGACAGGGGGCGTGGGAGATACGCAGTATTTT
J gene: TRBJ2-3; V gene: TRBV13; clone size: .; D gene: TRBD2; CDR3 protein: CASSLGPGLGNTDTQYF; CDR3 DNA: TGTGCCAGCAGCTTAGGCCCGGGACTAGGGAACACAGATACGCAGTATTTT